The source of this TCR beta chain is a study of blood T cells in healthy people across ages. The V end was cut by 0 bases, the J end by 6 bases, with 8 bases between. Germline V lookup: CDR1 SGDLS, CDR2 YYNGEE. The CDR3 extends over 13 amino acids. This clonotype was counted between two and nine times. Sample-barcoded 5' priming and a J-beta primer mix drove a second PCR of about 6 to 12 cycles. TCRdb re-called the 5' RACE reads with MiXCR, one entry per CDR3 protein. The data show roughly 790,000 distinct CDR3 sequences, 43% seen once. The chain combines TRBV9 with TRBJ2-3, with a weak D call TRBD2 (5 bases). The source material was blood. This clonotype was sampled from a woman aged 55-75 years in good health. The CDR3 is CASSVATGDTQYF. As DNA, the CDR3 is TGTGCCAGCAGCGTAGCTACGGGGGATACGCAGTATTTT.